This TCR beta chain is drawn from a study of tumor-infiltrating lymphocytes in oesophageal squamous cell carcinoma. TCRdb used MiXCR to reprocess the PCR reads, holding one entry per CDR3 protein. The sample lists under 20,000 distinct CDR3 sequences; approximately 40% were seen once. The germline V and J ends were trimmed by 1 base and 13 bases, with 13 bases remaining between them. This CDR3 comprises 12 residues. Germline loops: CDR1 SGHTA, CDR2 FQGNSA. This clonotype is labeled as medium-sized (0.01 to 0.1%). This rearrangement joins TRBV7-2 to TRBJ2-5; no definite D call. The receptor was isolated from a male donor with esophageal squamous cell carcinoma. The specimen sequenced was esophageal tumor tissue. The CDR3 is CASSLGDWQRYF. In DNA, the CDR3 is TGTGCCAGCAGCTTAGGCGACTGGCAGCGGTACTTC.